A selection of T cell receptor beta chains follows, all from one sample in a study of cytomegalovirus exposure and HLA in healthy donors. Method: immunoSEQ multiplex PCR; TCRdb's copy keeps in-frame clones and lacks some. The table shows about 73,000 clones, with 94% occurring only once. Material: PBMCs. The receptors derive from a woman aged 18-29 years in good health and CMV-seronegative. CDR3s include the opening cysteine and the closing phenylalanine or tryptophan. A D gene is named only where the DNA matches it firmly. A row's size may be missing; if present it is once, few, many or a size class.

CDR3 protein | CDR3 DNA | D gene | J gene | V gene | clone size
CASTTPGSGNTIYF | TGTGCCAGCACCACCCCGGGTTCTGGAAACACCATATATTTT | . | TRBJ1-3 | TRBV28 | .
CASSQDRGGGYTF | TGTGCCAGCAGCCAAGATAGAGGGGGCGGCTACACCTTC | TRBD1 | TRBJ1-2 | TRBV14 | .
CASSSGNEQFF | TGTGCCAGCAGTAGCGGTAATGAGCAGTTCTTC | . | TRBJ2-1 | TRBV7-6 | .
CASSLPGQRTEAFF | TGTGCCAGCAGCCTACCGGGACAAAGGACTGAAGCTTTCTTT | . | TRBJ1-1 | TRBV5-4 | few
CASSLVARSYEQYF | TGTGCCAGCAGCTTGGTAGCGAGATCCTACGAGCAGTACTTC | . | TRBJ2-7 | TRBV5-6 | .
CASSLGAGSNEQFF | TGTGCCAGCAGCTTAGGCGCGGGAAGCAATGAGCAGTTCTTC | . | TRBJ2-1 | TRBV7-9 | .
CASSSGGTDTQYF | TGTGCCAGCAGCAGCGGGGGGACAGATACGCAGTATTTT | TRBD2 | TRBJ2-3 | TRBV7-9 | .
CASSQGLGDYNEQFF | TGTGCCAGCAGCCAAGGACTAGGTGACTACAATGAGCAGTTCTTC | . | TRBJ2-1 | TRBV4-2 | .
CSARFDYGYTF | TGCAGTGCCAGGTTCGACTATGGCTACACCTTC | . | TRBJ1-2 | TRBV20-1 | .
CASSQGNDRGNYGYTF | TGCGCCAGCAGCCAGGGGAACGACAGGGGCAACTATGGCTACACCTTC | TRBD1 | TRBJ1-2 | TRBV4-3 | once
CATSIGTGLWDEQFF | TGTGCCACCAGCATAGGGACAGGGCTTTGGGATGAGCAGTTCTTC | TRBD1 | TRBJ2-1 | TRBV15 | .
CASSRWGREETQYF | TGTGCCAGCAGTAGGTGGGGGAGGGAAGAGACCCAGTACTTC | TRBD2 | TRBJ2-5 | TRBV2 | .
CASSPGLAGETGELFF | TGTGCCAGCAGCCCAGGACTAGCGGGGGAAACCGGGGAGCTGTTTTTT | TRBD2 | TRBJ2-2 | TRBV4-2 | few
CASSILLAGGSYEQYF | TGTGCCAGTAGTATCCTCCTAGCGGGAGGCTCCTACGAGCAGTACTTC | TRBD2 | TRBJ2-7 | TRBV19 | once
CASSFTVGSGGAYNEQFF | TGTGCCAGCAGCTTCACCGTGGGTAGCGGGGGGGCCTACAATGAGCAGTTCTTC | TRBD2 | TRBJ2-1 | TRBV5-4 | .
CASSAFGQGVNEQFF | TGTGCCAGCAGTGCGTTTGGACAGGGGGTAAATGAGCAGTTCTTC | TRBD1 | TRBJ2-1 | TRBV2 | .
CASSQEGQGDSPLHF | TGTGCCAGCAGCCAGGAGGGACAGGGAGATTCACCCCTCCACTTT | TRBD1 | TRBJ1-6 | TRBV14 | .
CASSGTAEAKNIQYF | TGTGCCAGCAGTGGGACAGCCGAAGCCAAAAACATTCAGTACTTC | TRBD1 | TRBJ2-4 | TRBV6-5 | .
CSVGQGSNQPQHF | TGCAGCGTTGGACAGGGGAGCAATCAGCCCCAGCATTTT | TRBD1 | TRBJ1-5 | TRBV29-1 | .
CASSEGLATDTQYF | TGTGCCAGCAGTGAGGGACTAGCCACAGATACGCAGTATTTT | TRBD2 | TRBJ2-3 | TRBV6-1 | .
CSVIGREGGYTF | TGCAGCGTTATCGGCCGGGAAGGTGGCTACACCTTC | . | TRBJ1-2 | TRBV29-1 | .
CASTAGQGDTGELFF | TGTGCCAGCACCGCCGGACAGGGAGATACCGGGGAGCTGTTTTTT | TRBD1 | TRBJ2-2 | TRBV6-4 | .
CASSPGSRVQETQYF | TGTGCCAGCAGTCCGGGGAGTAGGGTACAAGAGACCCAGTACTTC | . | TRBJ2-5 | TRBV28 | .
CASSWGTGAYEQYF | TGTGCCAGCAGCTGGGGGACAGGGGCCTACGAGCAGTACTTC | TRBD1 | TRBJ2-7 | TRBV7-2 | .
CASSMGHMNTEAFF | TGTGCCAGCAGTATGGGACATATGAACACTGAAGCTTTCTTT | . | TRBJ1-1 | TRBV2 | .
CASRVTGAATEAFF | TGTGCCAGCAGGGTGACAGGGGCGGCTACTGAAGCTTTCTTT | TRBD1 | TRBJ1-1 | TRBV6-1 | .
CASRLVVDLTGISYEQYF | TGTGCAAGTCGCTTAGTGGTTGATTTGACAGGTATCTCCTACGAGCAGTACTTC | . | TRBJ2-7 | TRBV12-2 | .
CASPSWRGRCGQYF | TGTGCCAGCCCCTCTTGGAGGGGTCGGTGTGGGCAGTACTTC | . | TRBJ2-7 | TRBV27 | few
CASSPTTTPENSPLHF | TGTGCCAGCAGCCCGACGACGACCCCGGAGAATTCACCCCTCCACTTT | . | TRBJ1-6 | TRBV4-2 | .
CASSAKTLTSGGEETQYF | TGTGCCAGCAGCGCGAAAACCCTGACTAGCGGGGGGGAGGAGACCCAGTACTTC | TRBD2 | TRBJ2-5 | TRBV5-5 | .
CASSSNSGGYRDTQYF | TGTGCCAGCAGCTCCAATTCGGGGGGCTACAGAGATACGCAGTATTTT | . | TRBJ2-3 | TRBV13 | .
CASRSRIYGYTF | TGTGCCAGTAGATCCAGGATTTATGGCTACACCTTC | . | TRBJ1-2 | TRBV19 | .
CASSSRELNPNEQYF | TGTGCCAGCAGCTCTCGCGAGCTAAACCCTAACGAGCAGTACTTC | . | TRBJ2-7 | TRBV7-9 | .
CASSQNLGQMEKLFF | TGCGCCAGCAGTCAAAATTTGGGACAAATGGAAAAACTGTTTTTT | . | TRBJ1-4 | TRBV23-1 | .
CASSFSFLYEQYF | TGTGCCAGCAGTTTTAGCTTTCTCTACGAGCAGTACTTC | . | TRBJ2-7 | TRBV6-6 | .
CASSLDAVTEAFF | TGTGCCAGCAGCTTAGACGCAGTCACTGAAGCTTTCTTT | . | TRBJ1-1 | TRBV11-2 | .
CASSQPWGTGYGYTF | TGCGCCAGCAGCCAACCCTGGGGGACTGGCTATGGCTACACCTTC | . | TRBJ1-2 | TRBV4-1 | .
CASSGTSSSHEQFF | TGTGCCAGCAGCGGGACTAGCTCGTCCCATGAGCAGTTCTTC | TRBD2 | TRBJ2-1 | TRBV9 | .
CASSLQRTSGGEEETQYF | TGTGCCAGCAGCTTACAAAGGACTAGCGGAGGGGAGGAAGAGACCCAGTACTTC | TRBD2 | TRBJ2-5 | TRBV7-2 | .
CASSYPSGGAEQYF | TGTGCCAGCAGCTACCCTAGCGGGGGGGCCGAGCAGTACTTC | TRBD2 | TRBJ2-7 | TRBV7-2 | .
CASVGDSNTEAFF | TGTGCCAGCGTCGGGGATAGTAACACTGAAGCTTTCTTT | . | TRBJ1-1 | TRBV2 | .
CASSEASGRQETQYF | TGTGCCAGCAGTGAAGCTAGCGGGAGACAAGAGACCCAGTACTTC | TRBD2 | TRBJ2-5 | TRBV6-1 | few
CASGQGGFFEAFF | TGTGCCAGCGGACAGGGCGGATTTTTCGAAGCTTTCTTT | TRBD1 | TRBJ1-1 | TRBV27 | once
CASSALEGPRNTEAFF | TGTGCCAGCAGTGCCCTAGAGGGTCCGAGGAACACTGAAGCTTTCTTT | . | TRBJ1-1 | TRBV25-1 | .
CASSQVTYNEQFF | TGTGCCAGTAGTCAGGTAACCTACAATGAGCAGTTCTTC | . | TRBJ2-1 | TRBV19 | .
CASSPRGGGGNEQFF | TGCGCCAGCAGCCCGCGGGGGGGCGGGGGTAATGAGCAGTTCTTC | TRBD2 | TRBJ2-1 | TRBV4-1 | .
CATRIGNSPLHF | TGTGCCACCCGGATCGGGAATTCACCCCTCCACTTT | . | TRBJ1-6 | TRBV19 | .